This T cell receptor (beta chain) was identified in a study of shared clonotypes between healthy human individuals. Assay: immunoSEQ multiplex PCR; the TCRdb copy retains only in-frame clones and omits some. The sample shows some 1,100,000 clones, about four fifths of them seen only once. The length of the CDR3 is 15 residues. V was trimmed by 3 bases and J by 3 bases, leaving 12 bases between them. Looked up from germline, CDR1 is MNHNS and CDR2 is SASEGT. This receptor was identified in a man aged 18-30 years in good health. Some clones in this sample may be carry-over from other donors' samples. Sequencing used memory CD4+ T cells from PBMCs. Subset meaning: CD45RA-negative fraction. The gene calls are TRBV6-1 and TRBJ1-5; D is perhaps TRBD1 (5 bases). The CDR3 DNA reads TGTGCCAGCAGTGATAGGGACGGATACAATCAGCCCCAGCATTTT. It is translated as CASSDRDGYNQPQHF.